Presented here are 14 T cell receptor beta chains from one specimen sequenced in a study of T cells in Graves' hyperthyroidism and ophthalmopathy (dated by TCRdb to the late 2010s). The library was made by multiplex PCR. Sequencing was carried out with an Illumina HiSeq 2000. TCR beta CDR3 regions were amplified from RNA transcripts. The first round of RT-PCR for the TCR CDR3 was performed with the HTBI primer set and the Qiagen OneStep RT-PCR kit. The raw public reads went through TCRdb reprocessing: fastp at Q25, MiXCR clone calling, in-frame beta chains kept. Each entry is one CDR3 protein sequence, shown with its most common DNA and genes. Present in this sample are around 800,000 distinct CDR3 sequences, 35% to 40% of which were seen just once. The biggest ten clones account for 7.5% to 9.5% of the sample. The sequencing sample was made of blood. The source of these receptors is a man between 18 and 35 years old with Graves' hyperthyroidism.

This clonotype occurred many times. The chain uses TRBV2 and TRBJ2-2, with unresolved D. Between the trimmed V and J ends, which lost 9 bases and 7 bases, there was a span of 9 bases. There are 11 residues in the CDR3. Germline V CDR1 and CDR2: SNHLY, FYNNEI. CDR3 sequence (DNA): TGTGCCAGTAGTATCGGCGGGGAGCTGTTTTTT. Its translation: CASSIGGELFF.

The rearrangement uses TRBV19 and TRBJ1-1; 8 bases fit TRBD1. The V gene's germline CDR1 is LNHDA and CDR2 SQIVND (reference sequence). The trim removed 9 bases at V and 5 bases at J, leaving 20 bases unmatched. The CDR3 sequence is 17 residues long. CDR3 in amino acids: CASTNFLRTGKRTEAFF. Written as DNA, the CDR3 is TGTGCCAGCACAAACTTTTTGCGGACAGGGAAAAGGACTGAAGCTTTCTTT. Supplemented by reference TRBV19 and TRBJ1-1, the full variable domain reads DGGITQSPKYLFRKEGQNVTLSCEQNLNHDAMYWYRQDPGQGLRLIYYSQIVNDFQKGDIAEGYSVSREKKESFPLTVTSAQKNPTAFYLCASTNFLRTGKRTEAFFGQGTRLTVV.

In this sample, this clonotype turned up a few times. This chain uses TRBV6-5 with TRBJ1-5, with TRBD1 matching 9 bases. CDR1 MNHEY and CDR2 SVGAGI come from the germline V gene. Germline trimming cut 6 bases from V and 2 bases from J; bases unmatched to any gene: 8. CDR3 length equals 16 residues. CDR3 sequence reads: CASRTGTGKGNQPQHF. The CDR3 nucleotides are TGTGCCAGCAGGACCGGGACAGGGAAGGGCAATCAGCCCCAGCATTTT.

In its sample, this clonotype was seen many times. The chain has TRBV7-9 and TRBJ1-1, with D unresolved. The CDR3 extends over 14 amino acids. Germline loops: CDR1 SEHNR, CDR2 FQNEAQ (reference sequence). Trimming cost V 2 bases and J 8 bases, with 15 bases left between them. The CDR3 region is CASSLWPQGTEAFF. The CDR3 DNA is TGTGCCAGCAGCTTATGGCCCCAAGGTACGGAAGCTTTCTTT.

V and J are TRBV7-9 and TRBJ1-1; TRBD1 agrees at 8 bases. Germline V lookup: CDR1 SEHNR, CDR2 FQNEAQ (reference sequence). After removal of 6 bases from V and 11 bases from J, the junction contained 14 bases not matched to a gene. The CDR3 extends over 14 amino acids. In DNA, the CDR3 is TGTGCCAGCAGTCCCCCGGGACAGGATCCGGCGGCTTTCTTT. Translated, it gives CASSPPGQDPAAFF. Full variable domain (missing parts from reference TRBV7-9 and TRBJ1-1): DTGVSQNPRHKITKRGQNVTFRCDPISEHNRLYWYRQTLGQGPEFLTYFQNEAQLEKSRLLSDRFSAERPKGSFSTLEIQRTEQGDSAMYLCASSPPGQDPAAFFGQGTRLTVV.

In its sample, this clonotype was seen many times. This rearrangement joins TRBV2 to TRBJ1-5; TRBD1 matches 10 bases. V lost 4 bases to trimming and J lost 2 bases; unmatched junction nucleotides: 2. Germline CDR1 and CDR2: SNHLY and FYNNEI. The CDR3 covers 15 residues. The CDR3 DNA is TGTGCCAGCAGTGGGGGGACAGGGGGCAATCAGCCCCAGCATTTT. Amino acid sequence: CASSGGTGGNQPQHF.

At least ten counts were recorded for this clonotype. The chain is built from TRBV7-9 and TRBJ1-1; 7 positions agree with TRBD1. V lost 5 bases, J lost 0 bases, and 6 bases stayed unmatched. Germline CDR1 and CDR2: SEHNR and FQNEAQ (reference sequence). This CDR3 has 15 amino acids. CDR3 coding DNA: TGTGCCAGCAGCCCCCCGACAGGGCTGAACACTGAAGCTTTCTTT. This translates into CASSPPTGLNTEAFF.

The chain uses TRBV29-1 and TRBJ1-2, with 10 bases fitting TRBD1. The germline CDR1 and CDR2 sequences are SQVTM and ANQGSEA. V gave up 8 bases and J gave up 11 bases; unmatched junction bases: 14. The length of the CDR3 is 13 residues. The CDR3 is CSSEAVTGGRYTF. The CDR3 coding sequence is TGCAGCAGTGAAGCGGTGACAGGGGGCAGGTACACCTTC.

Details on this clonotype: A read error is possible here, since a much larger clone lies one base away. This chain connects TRBV7-2 to TRBJ1-2, with 7 bases matching TRBD1. Germline V gene sequence: CDR1 SGHTA, CDR2 FQGNSA. The CDR3 is made up of 16 amino acids. V trimming: 1 base; J trimming: 0 bases; junction bases outside the gene matches: 5. This CDR3 reads CASSLGSGTANYGYTF. DNA of the CDR3: TGTGCCAGCAGCTTAGGTTCCGGGACAGCTAACTATGGCTACACCTTC.

This clonotype was seen only a few times. The chain recombines TRBV10-3 with TRBJ2-7; TRBD2 agrees at 14 bases. The CDR3 extends over 18 amino acids. The junction had 11 bases not matched to a gene; V was cut back by 6 bases and J by 1 base. Germline CDR1 reads ENHRY; CDR2 reads SYGVKD. The CDR3 is CAISPGLAGAWNSYEQYF. The CDR3 coding sequence is TGTGCCATCAGCCCGGGACTAGCGGGAGCGTGGAATTCCTACGAGCAGTACTTC.

The J gene is TRBJ2-3, the V gene TRBV20-1; D is possibly TRBD2 (6 bases). The CDR3 consists of 14 residues. Trimming removed 6 bases from V and 1 base from J, with 14 bases in between. Germline V gene data show CDR1 as DFQATT and CDR2 as SNEGSKA (reference sequence). This chain's CDR3 is CSASGSGGTDTQYF. In nucleotides, the CDR3 is TGCAGTGCCTCGGGTAGCGGAGGCACAGATACGCAGTATTTT.

This clonotype was detected ten times or more. This sequence joins TRBV15 and TRBJ2-7; possible D gene TRBD1, 6 bases. The CDR3 has 13 amino acids. CDR1 is LNHNV, CDR2 YYDKDF, per germline (reference sequence). Trimming removed 8 bases at V and 0 bases at J, with 11 bases between. In nucleotides, the CDR3 is TGTGCCACCGCCGGGACACCCTCCTACGAGCAGTACTTC. Its translation is CATAGTPSYEQYF. The variable domain in full, completed from reference TRBV15 and TRBJ2-7, reads DAMVIQNPRYQVTQFGKPVTLSCSQTLNHNVMYWYQQKSSQAPKLLFHYYDKDFNNEADTPDNFQSRRPNTSFCFLDIRSPGLGDTAMYLCATAGTPSYEQYFGPGTRLTVT.

This clonotype was counted many times. At one boundary the junction diverges from the germline segment, which might be a read error. The rearrangement joins TRBV12-3 or TRBV12-4 to TRBJ1-1; no clear D. The CDR3 contains 13 residues. In nucleotides, the CDR3 is TGTGCCAGCAGCTTAGAAGGGAGCACTGAAGCTTTCTTT. This translates into CASSLEGSTEAFF.

The chain has TRBV12-3 or TRBV12-4 and TRBJ2-2, with D hard to call. The germline V and J ends were trimmed by 4 bases and 5 bases, with 14 bases remaining between them. The CDR3 has 15 amino acids. The CDR3 region has the DNA TGTGCCAGCAGTTCTTATGTGCCGGGTACCGGGGAGCTGTTTTTT. This gives the protein CASSSYVPGTGELFF.